The table lists the clone carrying this T cell receptor beta chain with many counts. Its antigen remains unidentified. A read error may explain this, as a much larger clone is one base away. One entry per CDR3 protein results from TCRdb running MiXCR on the multiplex PCR reads. In the table there are roughly 21,000 distinct CDR3 sequences, roughly 45% of which are singletons. The entry originates in a study of breast tumors, draining lymph nodes, adjacent tissues. The study, taken as a whole, reports: Compared with lymph nodes, tumors were less diverse; compared with nontumor tissue, more. The data were judged consistent with most tumor T cells coming from lymph node and expanding in tumor. That most tumor T cells come from lymph nodes remained unproven.

This CDR3 is 14 amino acids long. Germline-derived CDR1 and CDR2 are DFQATT and SNEGSKA (reference sequence). The junction had 11 bases not matched to a gene; V was cut back by 4 bases and J by 6 bases. The J gene is TRBJ2-7, the V gene TRBV20-1; TRBD1 matches 8 bases. The clonotype comes from a female donor with breast cancer. Some clones in this sample may be carry-over from other donors' samples. What was sequenced was breast tumor tissue. CDR3 residues: CSATEGQEPSEQYF. Written as DNA, the CDR3 is TGCAGTGCTACGGAGGGACAGGAGCCTTCCGAGCAGTACTTC.